Below are 32 T cell receptor beta chains sequenced from a single sample in a study of T cells in localized non-small cell lung cancer. The table came from immunoSEQ multiplex PCR; TCRdb's copy has only in-frame clones and leaves some out. Of fewer than 15,000 clones listed, 28% were seen once; the top ten hold 7.2%. This material consisted of lung tumor tissue, taken before any cancer treatment. The receptors were sampled from an older female donor with stage I lung adenocarcinoma.

This clone was counted many times. The rearrangement uses TRBV6-8 and TRBJ1-5; 7 nucleotides align to TRBD1. CDR1 is MNHGY and CDR2 is SAAAGT in the germline V gene. CDR3 size: 16 residues. With V trimmed by 0 bases and J by 7 bases, 9 bases remained unmatched. CDR3 coding DNA: TGTGCCAGCAGTTACTCGATGACAGGGCTAGGACAGCCCCAGCATTTT. This codes for CASSYSMTGLGQPQHF.

Only a few counts were recorded for this clone. This chain uses TRBV11-3 with TRBJ2-1, with no clear D. V dropped 5 bases and J dropped 4 bases, with 18 bases sitting between them. The V gene's germline CDR1 is SGHNT and CDR2 YENEEA. CDR3 length: 16 residues. CDR3 sequence (DNA): TGTGCCAGCAGCCCGGTGGGTCACTCTCTATACAATGAGCAGTTCTTC. Translating gives CASSPVGHSLYNEQFF.

This rearrangement joins TRBV11-3 to TRBJ2-5, with D perhaps matching TRBD1 or TRBD2 (6 bases each). Germline loops: CDR1 SGHNT, CDR2 YENEEA. Trimming removed 6 bases at V and 3 bases at J, with 17 bases between. There are 15 residues in the CDR3. The CDR3 DNA reads as TGTGCCAGCAGTTTTACGGGGGCGAGCGAAGAGACCCAGTACTTC. This sequence encodes CASSFTGASEETQYF.

This clone was observed a single time. The gene calls are TRBV12-5 and TRBJ1-5; D is unclear. Trimming removed 6 bases from V and 0 bases from J, with 18 bases in between. The CDR3 runs 17 residues. Germline assignment: CDR1 LGHNT and CDR2 FRNRAP. The CDR3 DNA sequence: TGTGCTAGTGGATACCTCGGGCCAGACTATAGCAATCAGCCCCAGCATTTT. It translates to CASGYLGPDYSNQPQHF.

Many counts were recorded for this clone. The chain has TRBV11-3 and TRBJ1-6; weak D call: TRBD1 (5 bases). The CDR3 runs to 15 residues. In germline, CDR1 is SGHNT, CDR2 YENEEA. The germline V and J ends were trimmed by 6 bases and 0 bases, with 9 bases remaining between them. This chain's CDR3 is CASRGLSSYNSPLHF. Here the CDR3 DNA reads TGTGCCAGCAGGGGGCTAAGCTCCTATAATTCACCCCTCCACTTT.

This clone showed up just a few times. V and J are TRBV11-3 and TRBJ1-2; D unclear. The ends were cut back, 5 bases at V and 7 bases at J, with 17 bases in the middle. The CDR3 sequence is 14 residues long. Germline V gene sequence: CDR1 SGHNT, CDR2 YENEEA. The CDR3 bases are TGTGCCAGCAGCCCAGGTCGGGCAGTTCCTGGCTACACCTTC. This translates into CASSPGRAVPGYTF.

This clone showed up many times. The V call is TRBV11-3, the J call TRBJ1-2; 10 nucleotides agree with TRBD1. Germline V CDR1 and CDR2: SGHNT, YENEEA. Trimming removed 5 bases from V and 5 bases from J; junction bases left unmatched: 8. This CDR3 spans 15 amino acids. The CDR3 coding sequence is TGTGCCAGCAGCCCCGGGACAGGGGTTGTTTATGGCTACACCTTC. Amino acid sequence: CASSPGTGVVYGYTF.

The chain carries TRBV19 and TRBJ1-2; D perhaps matches TRBD1 (6 bases). The germline V gene has CDR1 LNHDA and CDR2 SQIVND (reference sequence). V was cut by 5 bases and J by 4 bases, with 11 bases left in between. The CDR3 is 13 amino acids. The CDR3 loop is CASSPDRFYGYTF. CDR3 bases: TGTGCCAGTAGTCCAGACAGGTTCTATGGCTACACCTTC.

The chain links TRBV19 to TRBJ2-1; TRBD1 matches 10 bases. The CDR3 runs 16 residues. V lost 3 bases, J lost 2 bases, and 4 bases stayed unmatched. Per the germline V gene, CDR1 is LNHDA and CDR2 is SQIVND (reference sequence). The CDR3: CASSIQGQGAYNEQFF. The DNA of the CDR3 is TGTGCCAGTAGTATCCAAGGACAGGGGGCCTACAATGAGCAGTTCTTC.

This clone was detected only once. V usage is TRBV14 and J usage is TRBJ1-4; a weak D match, TRBD1 (5 bases). CDR3 length: 13 amino acids. CDR1 and CDR2 from the germline V gene are SGHDN and FVKESK. V was pared by 4 bases and J by 7 bases, with 10 bases between. The chain's CDR3 is CASSPRQTEKLFF. For the CDR3, the DNA is TGTGCCAGCAGCCCTCGACAGACTGAAAAACTGTTTTTT.

The rearrangement uses TRBV11-3 and TRBJ2-6; D uncertain. CDR1 is SGHNT, CDR2 YENEEA, per germline. Deletions cut 2 bases from V and 0 bases from J, with 8 bases between. This CDR3 comprises 16 residues. The CDR3, as DNA: TGTGCCAGCAGCTTATACAGCATCTCTGGGGCCAACGTCCTGACTTTC. Its translation is CASSLYSISGANVLTF.

The DNA of the CDR3 is TGTGCCAGCAGTTACTCAAGGAGTTTCCAAGAGACCCAGTACTTC. This codes for CASSYSRSFQETQYF. The rearrangement joins TRBV6-8 to TRBJ2-5, with D unclear. The CDR3 has 15 residues. Germline V gives CDR1 MNHGY, CDR2 SAAAGT. V was cut by 0 bases and J by 1 base, with 9 bases left in between.

This clone has a count of ten or more. This CDR3 reads CASSEAWGDGQPQHF. DNA of the CDR3: TGTGCCAGCAGTGAAGCGTGGGGGGACGGTCAGCCCCAGCATTTT. The chain has TRBV6-1 and TRBJ1-5, with D perhaps TRBD1 (5 bases). Germline-derived CDR1 and CDR2 are MNHNS and SASEGT. This CDR3 comprises 15 residues. Trimming shortened V by 0 bases and J by 6 bases, and 12 bases separated the two germline ends.

J is TRBJ1-2 and V is TRBV9; D may be TRBD1 (5 bases). Per germline, CDR1 SGDLS and CDR2 YYNGEE. The CDR3 runs 12 residues. Trimming stripped 4 bases from V and 4 bases from J, with 8 bases between. CDR3 region: CASSIGGYGYTF. The CDR3 DNA sequence: TGTGCCAGCAGCATCGGGGGCTATGGCTACACCTTC.

The sample holds many counts of this clone. This chain connects TRBV11-3 to TRBJ2-2; TRBD2 matches 11 bases. After removal of 7 bases from V and 6 bases from J, the junction contained 4 bases not matched to a gene. The CDR3 loop spans 14 amino acids. Looked up from germline, CDR1 is SGHNT and CDR2 is YENEEA. CDR3 DNA sequence: TGTGCCAGCAACACGGGACTAGCGGCCGGGGAGCTGTTTTTT. As protein: CASNTGLAAGELFF.

The J gene is TRBJ1-5, the V gene TRBV30; 7 nucleotides match TRBD1. The CDR3 covers 15 residues. CDR1 is GTSNPN, CDR2 SVGIG, per germline (reference sequence). Losses at the gene ends were 0 bases for V and 7 bases for J; bases not matched to a gene: 9. CDR3 nucleotides: TGTGCCTGGAGTGTGGGTTTCAGGGGGGACCAGCCCCAGCATTTT. Its translation is CAWSVGFRGDQPQHF.

The rearrangement joins TRBV23-1 to TRBJ2-7; D may be TRBD1 (5 bases). TRBV23-1 is an open reading frame, and its role is uncertain. This CDR3 contains 13 residues. The ends were cut back, 7 bases at V and 5 bases at J, with 15 bases in the middle. CDR3 amino acids: CASNTRAAHEQYF. The CDR3 bases are TGCGCCAGCAATACCAGGGCGGCTCACGAGCAGTACTTC.

This clone has just a few counts. The chain has TRBV11-3 and TRBJ2-7; a possible D gene is TRBD2 (6 bases). V shed 5 bases and J shed 7 bases, with 21 bases lying between them. The CDR3 has 15 residues. Per germline, CDR1 SGHNT and CDR2 YENEEA. CDR3: CASSPRLVTTKEQYF. Here the CDR3 DNA reads TGTGCCAGCAGCCCCCGACTAGTTACAACGAAGGAGCAGTACTTC.

This sequence joins TRBV10-3 and TRBJ2-2; a weak D match, TRBD1 (5 bases). This CDR3 region has 14 residues. The V and J ends lost 1 base and 3 bases respectively, with 6 bases between them. CDR1 and CDR2 from the germline V gene are ENHRY and SYGVKD. The CDR3 region has the DNA TGTGCCATCAGTGAGTGGACACACACCGGGGAGCTGTTTTTT. Residues: CAISEWTHTGELFF.

This clone was counted between two and nine times. The V gene is TRBV4-1, the J gene TRBJ1-6; tentatively, D is TRBD1 (5 bases). This CDR3 is 14 amino acids long. V shed 2 bases and J shed 10 bases, with 12 bases lying between them. From germline, CDR1 is MGHRA and CDR2 YSYEKL. The DNA of the CDR3 is TGCGCCAGCAGCCAAAGGCAGGGACTCTCACCCCTCCACTTT. Its translation is CASSQRQGLSPLHF.

The chain recombines TRBV6-8 with TRBJ2-3; D is possibly TRBD1 or TRBD2 (5 bases each). The V gene lost 10 bases and the J gene lost 3 bases, with 20 bases spanning the gap. The V gene's germline CDR1 is MNHGY and CDR2 SAAAGT. This CDR3 comprises 15 residues. CDR3 sequence (DNA): TGTGCCATCAGGGAGCAGGAGGTGATAACAGATACGCAGTATTTT. Amino acids: CAIREQEVITDTQYF.

This clone is deemed medium-sized. The chain recombines TRBV11-3 with TRBJ1-1, with 7 bases lining up with TRBD1. The CDR3 totals 15 residues. Germline values: CDR1 SGHNT, CDR2 YENEEA. The junction had 10 bases not matched to a gene; V was cut back by 4 bases and J by 5 bases. The chain's CDR3 is CASSSAQGRRTEAFF. The CDR3 DNA reads TGTGCCAGCAGCTCGGCACAGGGGAGGAGGACTGAAGCTTTCTTT.

There are a few counts of this clone. This chain uses TRBV30 with TRBJ1-4; D not resolved. The CDR3 has 13 residues. CDR1 and CDR2 from the germline V gene are GTSNPN and SVGIG (reference sequence). Trimming took 8 bases from V and 0 from J, leaving 10 bases between them. The CDR3 here is CAAKAATNEKLFF. CDR3 sequence (DNA): TGTGCCGCGAAGGCTGCAACTAATGAAAAACTGTTTTTT. Drawing the rest from reference TRBV30 and TRBJ1-4, the complete variable domain is SQTIHQWPATLVQPVGSPLSLECTVEGTSNPNLYWYRQAAGRGLQLLFYSVGIGQISSEVPQNLSASRPQDRQFILSSKKLLLSDSGFYLCAAKAATNEKLFFGSGTQLSVL.

The rearrangement joins TRBV30 to TRBJ1-1, with D hard to call. Germline CDR1 GTSNPN, CDR2 SVGIG (reference sequence). The ends were cut back, 0 bases at V and 1 base at J, with 12 bases in the middle. The CDR3 is 15 residues long. CDR3 in amino acids: CAWSVGRSQNTEAFF. The CDR3, as DNA: TGTGCCTGGAGTGTTGGCCGGTCCCAGAACACTGAAGCTTTCTTT. Full variable domain (rest looked up from reference TRBV30 and TRBJ1-1): SQTIHQWPATLVQPVGSPLSLECTVEGTSNPNLYWYRQAAGRGLQLLFYSVGIGQISSEVPQNLSASRPQDRQFILSSKKLLLSDSGFYLCAWSVGRSQNTEAFFGQGTRLTVV.

This clone has more than one count but fewer than ten. The chain employs TRBV4-1 and TRBJ2-7, with TRBD2 as a possible D gene (6 bases). The V gene's germline CDR1 is MGHRA and CDR2 YSYEKL. This CDR3 has 14 residues. Trimming took off 4 bases at V and 2 bases at J, with 12 bases between the two ends. CDR3: CASSPSWGAYEQYF. CDR3 bases: TGCGCCAGCAGCCCCTCTTGGGGGGCCTACGAGCAGTACTTC.

This clone counts as medium-sized. The rearrangement uses TRBV11-3 and TRBJ2-5, with a tentative D call TRBD2 (6 bases). The CDR3 totals 18 residues. Germline V gene lookup returns CDR1 SGHNT and CDR2 YENEEA. V was shortened by 1 base and J by 1 base, with 19 bases between the two germline ends. The CDR3, as DNA: TGTGCCAGCAGCTTAGGAGCCGGAGGGGCTAACTCCCAAGAGACCCAGTACTTC. It yields the protein CASSLGAGGANSQETQYF.

The chain combines TRBV5-1 with TRBJ2-3, with a weak D call TRBD2 (6 bases). The CDR3 length is 15 residues. Germline assignment: CDR1 SGHRS and CDR2 YFSETQ. Trimming shortened V by 4 bases and J by 0 bases, and 12 bases separated the two germline ends. Here the CDR3 reads CASSIGTPSTDTQYF. CDR3 nucleotides: TGCGCCAGCAGCATCGGGACTCCGAGCACAGATACGCAGTATTTT.

The CDR3 spells CASSFQGFNQETQYF. The DNA for the CDR3 is TGCGCCAGCAGCTTTCAGGGGTTCAACCAAGAGACCCAGTACTTC. This chain connects TRBV5-1 to TRBJ2-5, with a weak D call TRBD1 (6 bases). The germline V and J ends were trimmed by 2 bases and 0 bases, with 11 bases remaining between them. Germline CDR1 reads SGHRS; CDR2 reads YFSETQ. This CDR3 spans 15 amino acids.

The V gene is TRBV11-3, the J gene TRBJ1-1; D remains unclear. CDR1 and CDR2 from the germline V gene are SGHNT and YENEEA. Trimming took off 5 bases at V and 6 bases at J, with 16 bases between the two ends. CDR3 size: 14 residues. CDR3 sequence: CASSLEFRSSEAFF. The DNA of the CDR3 is TGTGCCAGCAGCCTCGAGTTCCGGAGCTCTGAAGCTTTCTTT.

This clone was observed at least ten times. The chain has TRBV6-8 and TRBJ2-2; D may match TRBD1 or TRBD2 (5 bases each). Trimming removed 7 bases from V and 2 bases from J, with 14 bases in between. The CDR3 runs 15 residues. Germline CDR1 MNHGY, CDR2 SAAAGT. The CDR3 loop reads CASNPGGSNTGELFF. The CDR3 region has the DNA TGTGCCAGCAACCCTGGGGGTAGCAACACCGGGGAGCTGTTTTTT.

This clone appeared many times. This chain links TRBV6-8 with TRBJ1-2; 9 bases align to TRBD1. The CDR3 covers 15 residues. The ends lost 6 bases at V and 7 bases at J; junction bases unmatched: 12. The germline CDR1 and CDR2 sequences are MNHGY and SAAAGT. CDR3 sequence reads: CASRKTGGARSGYTF. CDR3 sequence (DNA): TGTGCCAGCAGAAAAACAGGGGGCGCGAGGAGTGGCTACACCTTC.

The rearrangement joins TRBV14 to TRBJ2-1; 8 positions match TRBD2. The germline CDR1 and CDR2 sequences are SGHDN and FVKESK. CDR3 length: 14 residues. V trimming: 1 base; J trimming: 8 bases; junction bases outside the gene matches: 4. CDR3 coding DNA: TGTGCCAGCAGCCAAGGCCCGGGGGGGTATGAGCAGTTCTTC. Translation gives CASSQGPGGYEQFF.